The 17 T cell receptor beta chains listed next were all sequenced from one sample in a study of cytomegalovirus exposure and HLA in healthy donors. In the PCR, 60 Vbeta and 13 Jbeta primers were used. The data were produced by immunoSEQ multiplex PCR, yet TCRdb's version contains in-frame clones alone and is incomplete. The sample shows about 200,000 clones, under 80% of them seen only once. Sequencing used PBMCs. These receptors were obtained from a girl aged 2 to 9 in good health and CMV-seronegative.

V gene TRBV30 combines with J gene TRBJ2-5; 12 positions agree with TRBD2. The DNA end is more similar to TRBJ2-7, so the J call may be wrong. The CDR3 extends over 14 amino acids. Germline V gene sequence: CDR1 GTSNPN, CDR2 SVGIG (reference sequence). In DNA form, the CDR3 reads TGTGCCTGGAGAACGGGACTAGCGGGCTACGAGCAGTACTTC. This codes for CAWRTGLAGYEQYF.

The chain combines TRBV5-1 with TRBJ2-7, with 11 bases lining up with TRBD2. This CDR3 has 16 residues. CDR1 and CDR2 from the germline V gene are SGHRS and YFSETQ. V trimming: 2 bases; J trimming: 2 bases; junction bases outside the gene matches: 6. The CDR3 is CASSFDPTSGTYEQYF. DNA for the CDR3: TGCGCCAGCAGCTTCGACCCGACTAGCGGGACCTACGAGCAGTACTTC. Full variable domain (outside the CDR3, taken from reference TRBV5-1 and TRBJ2-7): KAGVTQTPRYLIKTRGQQVTLSCSPISGHRSVSWYQQTPGQGLQFLFEYFSETQRNKGNFPGRFSGRQFSNSRSEMNVSTLELGDSALYLCASSFDPTSGTYEQYFGPGTRLTVT.

The chain recombines TRBV5-1 with TRBJ2-3, with 15 nucleotides matching TRBD2. The germline V gene encodes CDR1 SGHRS and CDR2 YFSETQ. The trim removed 4 bases at V and 9 bases at J, leaving 9 bases unmatched. The CDR3 loop spans 16 amino acids. The CDR3, as DNA: TGCGCCAGCAGCCCCGGGACTAGCGGGAGGACCCGCACGCAGTATTTT. The encoded protein is CASSPGTSGRTRTQYF.

The chain employs TRBV10-2 and TRBJ1-6; D possibly corresponds to TRBD1 (6 bases). This CDR3 is 17 amino acids long. CDR1 and CDR2 from the germline V gene are WSHSY and SAAADI. Between the trimmed V and J ends, which lost 1 base and 9 bases, there was a span of 19 bases. This CDR3 reads CASSELLSGGQSSPLHF. The CDR3 DNA follows: TGCGCCAGCAGTGAGTTGCTTAGTGGGGGACAAAGTTCACCCCTCCACTTT.

The chain links TRBV7-8 to TRBJ2-2; D is possibly TRBD2 (5 bases). The CDR3 has 14 residues. Deletions cut 5 bases from V and 2 bases from J, with 9 bases between. In germline, CDR1 is SGHVS, CDR2 FQNEAQ. The CDR3 is CASSTRVNTGELFF. The CDR3 DNA reads as TGTGCCAGCAGCACTAGGGTTAACACCGGGGAGCTGTTTTTT. Based on the CDR3 plus reference TRBV7-8 and TRBJ2-2, the full variable domain is GAGVSQSPRYKVAKRGQDVALRCDPISGHVSLFWYQQALGQGPEFLTYFQNEAQLDKSGLPSDRFFAERPEGSVSTLKIQRTQQEDSAVYLCASSTRVNTGELFFGEGSRLTVL.

The chain's CDR3 is CASSRWKGLMQFF. As DNA, the CDR3 is TGTGCCAGCAGCCGGTGGAAAGGACTCATGCAGTTCTTC. The chain is built from TRBV7-2 and TRBJ2-1, with D possibly TRBD2 on 5 matching bases. The CDR3 totals 13 residues. CDR1 and CDR2 from the germline V gene are SGHTA and FQGNSA. V was clipped by 5 bases and J by 12 bases, with 17 bases between them.

This chain connects TRBV6-5 to TRBJ1-2; possibly TRBD1 for D (5 bases). The CDR3 has 16 residues. CDR1 and CDR2 from the germline V gene are MNHEY and SVGAGI. V lost 0 bases and J 5 bases, leaving 16 bases between the germline ends. Here the CDR3 DNA reads TGTGCCAGCAGTTACTCAGGAGGGGCCCGGATGTATGGCTACACCTTC. It yields the protein CASSYSGGARMYGYTF.

The chain uses TRBV18 and TRBJ2-2, with a weak D call TRBD2 (6 bases). Trimming cost V 2 bases and J 1 base, with 8 bases left between them. Germline V lookup: CDR1 KGHSH, CDR2 LQKENI. The CDR3 is made up of 15 amino acids. The CDR3 DNA is TGTGCCAGCTCACCAGGGAGGCTGAACACCGGGGAGCTGTTTTTT. It yields the protein CASSPGRLNTGELFF.

The rearrangement uses TRBV30 and TRBJ1-1; 8 bases match TRBD1. The CDR3 is 16 residues long. The germline gives CDR1 GTSNPN, CDR2 SVGIG (reference sequence). Germline trimming cut 0 bases from V and 2 bases from J; bases unmatched to any gene: 8. In DNA form, the CDR3 reads TGTGCCTGGAGTGTACGGGGGACAGGAGAAAACACTGAAGCTTTCTTT. Protein: CAWSVRGTGENTEAFF.

The chain couples TRBV7-8 to TRBJ1-5; 8 bases are shared with TRBD1. V lost 0 bases and J lost 7; bases outside the gene matches: 2. The CDR3 is 14 amino acids. CDR1 is SGHVS and CDR2 is FQNEAQ in the germline V gene. The CDR3 reads CASSLATGEQPQHF. CDR3 bases: TGTGCCAGCAGCTTAGCGACAGGGGAACAGCCCCAGCATTTT.

The rearrangement links TRBV19 to TRBJ1-5; a weak D match, TRBD1 (5 bases). Germline CDR1 reads LNHDA; CDR2 reads SQIVND (reference sequence). The CDR3 length is 13 residues. V was cut by 0 bases and J by 6 bases, with 6 bases left in between. CDR3 amino acids: CASSIDQGQPQHF. CDR3 sequence (DNA): TGTGCCAGTAGTATAGATCAGGGTCAGCCCCAGCATTTT.

This clone appeared a few times. This chain connects TRBV19 to TRBJ1-4, with a possible D match to TRBD1 (5 bases). Per germline, CDR1 LNHDA and CDR2 SQIVND (reference sequence). V lost 7 bases and J 0 bases, leaving 21 bases between the germline ends. The CDR3 is made up of 18 amino acids. DNA of the CDR3: TGTGCCAGTAACACCCCCGGGACTCTCACTTCAACTAATGAAAAACTGTTTTTT. It encodes CASNTPGTLTSTNEKLFF.

This clone has more than one count but fewer than ten. The chain employs TRBV15 and TRBJ2-7, with no clear D. Per germline, CDR1 LNHNV and CDR2 YYDKDF (reference sequence). V was clipped by 0 bases and J by 3 bases, with 9 bases between them. The CDR3 runs to 14 residues. The DNA of the CDR3 is TGTGCCACCAGCAGAGATCTCCCAGGCTACGAGCAGTACTTC. Translation: CATSRDLPGYEQYF.

The V and J genes are TRBV19 and TRBJ1-1; 12 bases are a match to TRBD1. This CDR3 has 14 residues. V lost 7 bases and J lost 4; bases outside the gene matches: 4. The germline CDR1 and CDR2 sequences are LNHDA and SQIVND (reference sequence). The CDR3: CASTRDRGPTEAFF. The DNA for the CDR3 is TGTGCCAGTACCCGGGACAGGGGGCCCACTGAAGCTTTCTTT. The whole variable domain, remainder taken from reference TRBV19 and TRBJ1-1, is DGGITQSPKYLFRKEGQNVTLSCEQNLNHDAMYWYRQDPGQGLRLIYYSQIVNDFQKGDIAEGYSVSREKKESFPLTVTSAQKNPTAFYLCASTRDRGPTEAFFGQGTRLTVV.

This chain links TRBV4-1 with TRBJ1-3; the D gene is possibly TRBD1 (5 bases). V was trimmed by 3 bases and J by 4 bases, leaving 13 bases between them. CDR1 and CDR2 (germline): MGHRA, YSYEKL. The CDR3 has 15 residues. As DNA, the CDR3 is TGCGCCAGCAGCCAGCGGGACCTTAGAGGAAACACCATATATTTT. As protein: CASSQRDLRGNTIYF.

This clone showed up just a few times. The J gene is TRBJ2-7, the V gene TRBV19; 10 bases are a match to TRBD1. This CDR3 comprises 12 residues. Looked up from germline, CDR1 is LNHDA and CDR2 is SQIVND (reference sequence). With 8 bases clipped from V and 6 bases from J, the junction kept 4 bases outside the gene matches. CDR3 nucleotide sequence: TGTGCCAGTTCCGGGACAGGGGTCGAGCAGTACTTC. Translated: CASSGTGVEQYF.

This chain connects TRBV5-4 to TRBJ2-7, with 8 bases that match TRBD2. V was pared by 0 bases and J by 2 bases, with 7 bases of the junction left unmatched. This CDR3 comprises 16 residues. CDR1 and CDR2 from the germline V gene are SGHNT and YYREEE (reference sequence). This CDR3 is CASSLGLEAGAYEQYF. DNA of the CDR3: TGTGCCAGCAGCTTGGGATTAGAAGCGGGGGCCTACGAGCAGTACTTC.